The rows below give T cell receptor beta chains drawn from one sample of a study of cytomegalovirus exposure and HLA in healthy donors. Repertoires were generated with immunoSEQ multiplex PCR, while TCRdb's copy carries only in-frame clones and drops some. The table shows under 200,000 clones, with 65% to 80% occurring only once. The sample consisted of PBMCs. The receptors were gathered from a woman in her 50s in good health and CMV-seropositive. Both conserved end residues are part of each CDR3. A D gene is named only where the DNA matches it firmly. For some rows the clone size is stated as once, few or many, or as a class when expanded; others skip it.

CDR3aa: CASSLFFGDTQYF
CDR3nt: TGCGCCAGCAGCTTGTTTTTCGGGGATACGCAGTATTTT
abundance: NA
j_gene: TRBJ2-3
v_gene: TRBV5-1
d_gene: NA

CDR3aa: CASSGLRGMDTEAFF
CDR3nt: TGTGCCAGCAGCGGGCTAAGGGGCATGGACACTGAAGCTTTCTTT
abundance: NA
j_gene: TRBJ1-1
v_gene: TRBV9
d_gene: NA

CDR3aa: CASSKTGGDNEQFF
CDR3nt: TGCGCCAGCAGCAAGACGGGAGGAGACAATGAGCAGTTCTTC
abundance: once
j_gene: TRBJ2-1
v_gene: TRBV5-1
d_gene: TRBD2

CDR3aa: CASSYSTGGGLQEQYF
CDR3nt: TGTGCCAGCAGTTACTCGACAGGGGGCGGTTTACAGGAGCAGTACTTC
abundance: NA
j_gene: TRBJ2-7
v_gene: TRBV6-6
d_gene: TRBD1

CDR3aa: CSGSLAVQETQYF
CDR3nt: TGCAGTGGATCACTAGCGGTCCAAGAGACCCAGTACTTC
abundance: NA
j_gene: TRBJ2-5
v_gene: TRBV29-1
d_gene: TRBD2

CDR3aa: CASSQGVRTGSGYTF
CDR3nt: TGCGCCAGCAGCCAAGGCGTCCGGACAGGGAGCGGCTACACCTTC
abundance: NA
j_gene: TRBJ1-2
v_gene: TRBV4-1
d_gene: TRBD1

CDR3aa: CSVEEQGGYTF
CDR3nt: TGCAGCGTTGAAGAGCAGGGTGGCTACACCTTC
abundance: NA
j_gene: TRBJ1-2
v_gene: TRBV29-1
d_gene: NA

CDR3aa: CASSGTGAYEQYF
CDR3nt: TGTGCCAGCAGTGGGACAGGGGCCTACGAGCAGTACTTC
abundance: few
j_gene: TRBJ2-7
v_gene: TRBV2
d_gene: TRBD1

CDR3aa: CASSSGLAGVVGETQYF
CDR3nt: TGCGCCAGCAGCTCCGGACTAGCGGGGGTTGTAGGGGAGACCCAGTACTTC
abundance: NA
j_gene: TRBJ2-5
v_gene: TRBV5-1
d_gene: TRBD2

CDR3aa: CASSIDLQGGRSYEQYF
CDR3nt: TGTGCCAGTAGTATAGACTTACAGGGGGGAAGGTCCTACGAGCAGTACTTC
abundance: NA
j_gene: TRBJ2-7
v_gene: TRBV19
d_gene: TRBD1

CDR3aa: CASSVGGGIEQFF
CDR3nt: TGCGCCAGCAGCGTCGGTGGCGGAATCGAGCAGTTCTTC
abundance: NA
j_gene: TRBJ2-1
v_gene: TRBV5-1
d_gene: NA

CDR3aa: CASSRDTRNEQFF
CDR3nt: TGTGCCAGCAGTCGGGACACCCGGAATGAGCAGTTCTTC
abundance: NA
j_gene: TRBJ2-1
v_gene: TRBV2
d_gene: NA

CDR3aa: CASRGSSAGGPYEQYF
CDR3nt: TGTGCCAGCCGGGGGTCATCGGCGGGGGGGCCTTACGAGCAGTACTTC
abundance: NA
j_gene: TRBJ2-7
v_gene: TRBV19
d_gene: TRBD2

CDR3aa: CASSSPGFYTGELFF
CDR3nt: TGTGCCAGCAGCTCCCCAGGATTCTACACCGGGGAGCTGTTTTTT
abundance: NA
j_gene: TRBJ2-2
v_gene: TRBV10-3
d_gene: NA

CDR3aa: CASSLGAGGGETQYF
CDR3nt: TGCGCCAGCAGCTTGGGAGCGGGGGGAGGAGAGACCCAGTACTTC
abundance: NA
j_gene: TRBJ2-5
v_gene: TRBV5-1
d_gene: TRBD2

CDR3aa: CASSLAVSYNEQFF
CDR3nt: TGTGCCAGTAGTCTAGCGGTGTCCTACAATGAGCAGTTCTTC
abundance: NA
j_gene: TRBJ2-1
v_gene: TRBV19
d_gene: TRBD2

CDR3aa: CGQGSRSGANVLTF
CDR3nt: TGTGGGCAGGGGTCCCGCTCTGGGGCCAACGTCCTGACTTTC
abundance: NA
j_gene: TRBJ2-6
v_gene: TRBV2
d_gene: NA

CDR3aa: CASSPRRDYNSPLHF
CDR3nt: TGTGCCAGCAGCCCCCGCAGGGACTATAATTCACCCCTCCACTTT
abundance: NA
j_gene: TRBJ1-6
v_gene: TRBV9
d_gene: NA

CDR3aa: CASEGGSTTYEQYF
CDR3nt: TGTGCCAGCGAAGGAGGCAGCACAACCTACGAGCAGTACTTC
abundance: NA
j_gene: TRBJ2-7
v_gene: TRBV6-1
d_gene: NA

CDR3aa: CASSESRQGSYEQYF
CDR3nt: TGTGCCAGCAGTGAATCGAGACAGGGGAGCTACGAGCAGTACTTC
abundance: few
j_gene: TRBJ2-7
v_gene: TRBV2
d_gene: TRBD1

CDR3aa: CASSLGTSGGLSSYEQYF
CDR3nt: TGTGCCAGCAGCTTAGGGACTAGCGGGGGATTAAGCTCCTACGAGCAGTACTTC
abundance: few
j_gene: TRBJ2-7
v_gene: TRBV5-4
d_gene: TRBD2

CDR3aa: CASSGRRTSGFYEQYF
CDR3nt: TGTGCCAGCAGTGGTAGACGGACTAGCGGGTTCTACGAGCAGTACTTC
abundance: NA
j_gene: TRBJ2-7
v_gene: TRBV6-1
d_gene: TRBD2

CDR3aa: CAWSSTGLGYTF
CDR3nt: TGTGCCTGGAGCTCGACAGGGCTTGGCTACACCTTC
abundance: NA
j_gene: TRBJ1-2
v_gene: TRBV30
d_gene: TRBD1

CDR3aa: CASRRANYGYTF
CDR3nt: TGTGCCAGCAGGCGGGCTAACTATGGCTACACCTTC
abundance: NA
j_gene: TRBJ1-2
v_gene: TRBV6-5
d_gene: NA

CDR3aa: CASSLAPGQGLEKLFF
CDR3nt: TGCGCCAGCAGCTTAGCGCCGGGACAGGGGTTGGAAAAACTGTTTTTT
abundance: NA
j_gene: TRBJ1-4
v_gene: TRBV5-1
d_gene: TRBD1

CDR3aa: CASSPVGQRNTEAFF
CDR3nt: TGCGCCAGCAGCCCCGTAGGACAGAGGAACACTGAAGCTTTCTTT
abundance: NA
j_gene: TRBJ1-1
v_gene: TRBV4-1
d_gene: NA

CDR3aa: CASSRQGAVDQPQHF
CDR3nt: TGTGCCAGCAGCCGACAGGGGGCGGTCGATCAGCCCCAGCATTTT
abundance: NA
j_gene: TRBJ1-5
v_gene: TRBV5-4
d_gene: TRBD1

CDR3aa: CASSLEAGVYEQYF
CDR3nt: TGTGCCAGCAGCTTAGAGGCGGGAGTCTACGAGCAGTACTTC
abundance: NA
j_gene: TRBJ2-7
v_gene: TRBV7-2
d_gene: TRBD2

CDR3aa: CASTVGNTIYF
CDR3nt: TGTGCCAGCACAGTTGGAAACACCATATATTTT
abundance: once
j_gene: TRBJ1-3
v_gene: TRBV25-1
d_gene: NA

CDR3aa: CASSSRTFDRTGTDTQYF
CDR3nt: TGTGCCAGTAGTTCCCGAACGTTCGACAGGACCGGCACAGATACGCAGTATTTT
abundance: NA
j_gene: TRBJ2-3
v_gene: TRBV19
d_gene: NA

CDR3aa: CASSPTPGQGISGANVLTF
CDR3nt: TGTGCCAGCAGCCCAACACCGGGACAGGGGATTTCTGGGGCCAACGTCCTGACTTTC
abundance: few
j_gene: TRBJ2-6
v_gene: TRBV5-4
d_gene: TRBD1

CDR3aa: CASSPAGTGATEAFF
CDR3nt: TGTGCCAGCTCACCCGCCGGGACAGGGGCCACTGAAGCTTTCTTT
abundance: few
j_gene: TRBJ1-1
v_gene: TRBV18
d_gene: TRBD1

CDR3aa: CASSLWGTSGYEQYF
CDR3nt: TGTGCCAGCAGTTTATGGGGGACTAGCGGTTACGAGCAGTACTTC
abundance: NA
j_gene: TRBJ2-7
v_gene: TRBV27
d_gene: TRBD2

CDR3aa: CASSPPGTDTQYF
CDR3nt: TGTGCCAGCAGCCCCCCAGGCACAGATACGCAGTATTTT
abundance: few
j_gene: TRBJ2-3
v_gene: TRBV6-5
d_gene: NA

CDR3aa: CASRFQGSGYEQYF
CDR3nt: TGCGCCAGCCGGTTCCAGGGTTCTGGCTACGAGCAGTACTTC
abundance: NA
j_gene: TRBJ2-7
v_gene: TRBV5-1
d_gene: NA

CDR3aa: CASSPTDTGQGGEKLFF
CDR3nt: TGCGCCAGCAGCCCAACCGACACGGGACAGGGTGGTGAAAAACTGTTTTTT
abundance: NA
j_gene: TRBJ1-4
v_gene: TRBV4-1
d_gene: TRBD1

CDR3aa: CASSLISGGWEKLFF
CDR3nt: TGTGCCAGCAGCTTGATTTCCGGGGGTTGGGAAAAACTGTTTTTT
abundance: NA
j_gene: TRBJ1-4
v_gene: TRBV5-8
d_gene: NA

CDR3aa: CASSPSGGIDEQFF
CDR3nt: TGCGCCAGCAGCCCTAGCGGGGGGATCGATGAGCAGTTCTTC
abundance: few
j_gene: TRBJ2-1
v_gene: TRBV10-1
d_gene: TRBD2

CDR3aa: CASSQLGTSGNSYNEQFF
CDR3nt: TGTGCCAGCAGCCAGTTAGGGACTAGCGGGAACTCCTACAATGAGCAGTTCTTC
abundance: NA
j_gene: TRBJ2-1
v_gene: TRBV7-3
d_gene: TRBD2

CDR3aa: CASSLDIRNYGYTF
CDR3nt: TGTGCCAGCAGTTTAGACATTCGCAACTATGGCTACACCTTC
abundance: NA
j_gene: TRBJ1-2
v_gene: TRBV27
d_gene: NA

CDR3aa: CASSWASGAYNEQFF
CDR3nt: TGTGCCAGCAGTTGGGCTAGCGGGGCCTACAATGAGCAGTTCTTC
abundance: NA
j_gene: TRBJ2-1
v_gene: TRBV27
d_gene: TRBD2

CDR3aa: CASSQERRETQYF
CDR3nt: TGCGCCAGCAGCCAAGAGAGGCGCGAGACCCAGTACTTC
abundance: NA
j_gene: TRBJ2-5
v_gene: TRBV4-3
d_gene: NA

CDR3aa: CASSSSTSGSYEQYF
CDR3nt: TGTGCCAGCAGCTCCTCGACTAGCGGGAGCTACGAGCAGTACTTC
abundance: NA
j_gene: TRBJ2-7
v_gene: TRBV7-2
d_gene: TRBD2

CDR3aa: CASRTTSGGVHNEQFF
CDR3nt: TGTGCCAGCAGGACTACTAGCGGGGGTGTGCACAATGAGCAGTTCTTC
abundance: once
j_gene: TRBJ2-1
v_gene: TRBV7-2
d_gene: TRBD2

CDR3aa: CASSKAVSSYEQYF
CDR3nt: TGTGCCAGCTCCAAGGCGGTTAGCTCCTACGAGCAGTACTTC
abundance: NA
j_gene: TRBJ2-7
v_gene: TRBV6-5
d_gene: NA

CDR3aa: CASSESDSILWPQHF
CDR3nt: TGCGCCAGCAGTGAGTCGGACAGCATCCTATGGCCCCAGCATTTT
abundance: NA
j_gene: TRBJ1-5
v_gene: TRBV10-2
d_gene: NA

CDR3aa: CASSFNREAYF
CDR3nt: TGTGCCAGCAGTTTTAACAGGGAAGCCTATTTT
abundance: NA
j_gene: TRBJ1-3
v_gene: TRBV28
d_gene: NA

CDR3aa: CASYRDRGEEQFF
CDR3nt: TGTGCCAGCTACCGGGACAGGGGAGAGGAGCAGTTCTTC
abundance: once
j_gene: TRBJ2-1
v_gene: TRBV18
d_gene: TRBD1

CDR3aa: CASSPHGYEANGLTF
CDR3nt: TGTGCCAGCAGCCCTCATGGATACGAGGCCAACGGCCTGACTTTC
abundance: NA
j_gene: TRBJ2-6
v_gene: TRBV9
d_gene: NA

CDR3aa: CASSLTSGLAKNIQYF
CDR3nt: TGTGCCAGCAGTTTAACTAGCGGACTAGCCAAAAACATTCAGTACTTC
abundance: NA
j_gene: TRBJ2-4
v_gene: TRBV2
d_gene: TRBD2

CDR3aa: CASSPWTGGGYEQYF
CDR3nt: TGTGCCAGCAGCCCCTGGACAGGGGGCGGCTACGAGCAGTACTTC
abundance: NA
j_gene: TRBJ2-7
v_gene: TRBV11-2
d_gene: TRBD1

CDR3aa: CASSLGLAGVETQYF
CDR3nt: TGTGCCAGCAGTTTAGGACTAGCGGGAGTAGAGACCCAGTACTTC
abundance: NA
j_gene: TRBJ2-5
v_gene: TRBV27
d_gene: TRBD2